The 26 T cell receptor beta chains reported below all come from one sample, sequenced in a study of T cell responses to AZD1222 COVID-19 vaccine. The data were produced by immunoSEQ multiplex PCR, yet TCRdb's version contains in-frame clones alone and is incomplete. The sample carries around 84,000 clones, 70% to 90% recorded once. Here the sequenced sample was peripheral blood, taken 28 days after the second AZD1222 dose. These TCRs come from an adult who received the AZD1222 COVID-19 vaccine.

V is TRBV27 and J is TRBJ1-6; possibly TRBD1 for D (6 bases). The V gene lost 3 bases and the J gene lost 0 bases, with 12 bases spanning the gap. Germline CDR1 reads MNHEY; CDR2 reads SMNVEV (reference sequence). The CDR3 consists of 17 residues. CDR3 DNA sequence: TGTGCCAGCAGTTTTGGGGGGCTGGGCTCCTATAATTCACCCCTCCACTTT. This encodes CASSFGGLGSYNSPLHF.

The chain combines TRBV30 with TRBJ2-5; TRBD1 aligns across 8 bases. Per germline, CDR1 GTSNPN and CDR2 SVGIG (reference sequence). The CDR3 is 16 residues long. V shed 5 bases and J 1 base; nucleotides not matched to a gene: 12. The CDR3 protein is CAWGVRTGLIQETQYF. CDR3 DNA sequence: TGTGCCTGGGGGGTACGGACAGGGCTCATCCAAGAGACCCAGTACTTC.

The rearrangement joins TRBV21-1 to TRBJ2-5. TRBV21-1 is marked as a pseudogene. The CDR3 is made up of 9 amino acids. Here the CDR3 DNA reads TGTGCTCGATGGGAGACCCAGTACTTC. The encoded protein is CARWETQYF.

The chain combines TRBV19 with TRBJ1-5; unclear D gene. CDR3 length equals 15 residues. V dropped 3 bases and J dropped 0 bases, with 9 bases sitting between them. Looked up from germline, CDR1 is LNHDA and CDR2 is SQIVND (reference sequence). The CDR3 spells CASSMEAYSNQPQHF. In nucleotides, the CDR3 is TGTGCCAGTAGTATGGAGGCTTATAGCAATCAGCCCCAGCATTTT.

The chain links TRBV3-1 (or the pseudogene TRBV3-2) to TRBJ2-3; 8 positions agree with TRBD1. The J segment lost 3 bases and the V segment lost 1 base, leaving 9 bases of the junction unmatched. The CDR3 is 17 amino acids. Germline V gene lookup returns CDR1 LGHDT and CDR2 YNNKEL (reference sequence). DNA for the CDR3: TGTGCCAGCAGCCAAGCCATACAGGGGGTATGGACAGATACGCAGTATTTT. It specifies CASSQAIQGVWTDTQYF.

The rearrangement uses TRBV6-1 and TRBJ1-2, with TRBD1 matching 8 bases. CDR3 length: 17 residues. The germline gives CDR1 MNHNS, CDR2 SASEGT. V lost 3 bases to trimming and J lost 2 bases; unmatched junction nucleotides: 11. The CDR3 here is CASSDRQGTFLNYGYTF. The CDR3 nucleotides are TGTGCCAGCAGTGACCGACAGGGGACCTTCCTCAACTATGGCTACACCTTC.

The CDR3 is CASSQSLAQETQYF. CDR3 sequence (DNA): TGTGCCAGCAGCCAGAGCCTAGCGCAAGAGACCCAGTACTTC. The genes are TRBV3-1 (or the pseudogene TRBV3-2) and TRBJ2-5; a possible D gene is TRBD2 (6 bases). V dropped 3 bases and J dropped 2 bases, with 10 bases sitting between them. This CDR3 contains 14 residues. Germline values: CDR1 LGHDT, CDR2 YNNKEL (reference sequence).

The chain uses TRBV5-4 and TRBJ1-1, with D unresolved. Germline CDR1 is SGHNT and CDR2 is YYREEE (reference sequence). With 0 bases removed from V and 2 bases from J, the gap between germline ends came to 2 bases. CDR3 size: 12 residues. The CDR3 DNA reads TGTGCCAGCAGCTTGGACAACACTGAAGCTTTCTTT. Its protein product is CASSLDNTEAFF.

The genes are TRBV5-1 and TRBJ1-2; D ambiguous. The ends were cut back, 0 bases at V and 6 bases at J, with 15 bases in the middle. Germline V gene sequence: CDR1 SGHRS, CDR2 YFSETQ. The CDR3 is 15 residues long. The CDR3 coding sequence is TGCGCCAGCAGCTTGGCCGGGGAGGACCTAGATGGCTACACCTTC. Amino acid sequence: CASSLAGEDLDGYTF. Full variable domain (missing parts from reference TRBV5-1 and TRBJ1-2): KAGVTQTPRYLIKTRGQQVTLSCSPISGHRSVSWYQQTPGQGLQFLFEYFSETQRNKGNFPGRFSGRQFSNSRSEMNVSTLELGDSALYLCASSLAGEDLDGYTFGSGTRLTVV.

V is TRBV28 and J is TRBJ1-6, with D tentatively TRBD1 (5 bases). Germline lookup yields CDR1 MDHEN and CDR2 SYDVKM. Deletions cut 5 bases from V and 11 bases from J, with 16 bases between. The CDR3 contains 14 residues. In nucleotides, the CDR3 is TGTGCCAGCAGTGCAGCAGGGCGTTTTGCACCCCTCCACTTT. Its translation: CASSAAGRFAPLHF.

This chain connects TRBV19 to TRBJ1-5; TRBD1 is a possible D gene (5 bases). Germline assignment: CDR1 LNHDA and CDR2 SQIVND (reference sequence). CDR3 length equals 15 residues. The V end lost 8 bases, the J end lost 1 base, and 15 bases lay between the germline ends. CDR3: CASAWGLQSNQPQHF. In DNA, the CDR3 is TGTGCCAGTGCATGGGGCCTACAGAGCAATCAGCCCCAGCATTTT.

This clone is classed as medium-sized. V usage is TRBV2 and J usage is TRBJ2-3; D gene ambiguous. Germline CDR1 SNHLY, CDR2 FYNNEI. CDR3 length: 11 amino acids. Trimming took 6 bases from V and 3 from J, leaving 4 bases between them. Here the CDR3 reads CASSSTDTQYF. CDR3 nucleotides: TGTGCCAGCAGCAGTACAGATACGCAGTATTTT.

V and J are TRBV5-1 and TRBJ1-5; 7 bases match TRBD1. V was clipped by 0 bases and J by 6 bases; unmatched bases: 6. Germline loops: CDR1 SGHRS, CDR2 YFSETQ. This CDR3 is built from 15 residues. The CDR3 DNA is TGCGCCAGCAGCTTGGGAGGGGGCGAGGGTCAGCCCCAGCATTTT. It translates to CASSLGGGEGQPQHF.

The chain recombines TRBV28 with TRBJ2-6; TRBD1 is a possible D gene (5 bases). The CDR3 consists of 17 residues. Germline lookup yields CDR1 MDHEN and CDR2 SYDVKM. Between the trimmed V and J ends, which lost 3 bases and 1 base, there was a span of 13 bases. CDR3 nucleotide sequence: TGTGCCAGCAGTTTCGACAGCCCAGGATCTGGGGCCAACGTCCTGACTTTC. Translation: CASSFDSPGSGANVLTF.

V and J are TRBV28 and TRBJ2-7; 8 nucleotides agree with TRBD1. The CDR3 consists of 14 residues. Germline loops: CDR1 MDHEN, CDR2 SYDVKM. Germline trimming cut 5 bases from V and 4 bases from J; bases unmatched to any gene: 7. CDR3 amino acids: CASSPPGGGYEQYF. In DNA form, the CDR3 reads TGTGCCAGCAGTCCTCCAGGGGGCGGTTACGAGCAGTACTTC.

The CDR3 DNA reads TGTGCCAGCAGTGAACGGGGCATCGGTCAGCCCCAGCATTTT. This codes for CASSERGIGQPQHF. V gene TRBV2 combines with J gene TRBJ1-5; possible D gene TRBD1, 5 bases. V lost 2 bases and J lost 6, with 11 bases in between. Germline CDR1 and CDR2: SNHLY and FYNNEI. This CDR3 region has 14 residues.

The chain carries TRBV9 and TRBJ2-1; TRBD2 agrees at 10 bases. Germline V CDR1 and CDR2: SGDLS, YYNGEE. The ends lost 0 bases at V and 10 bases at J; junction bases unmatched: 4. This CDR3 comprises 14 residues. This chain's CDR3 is CASSVVSGGEEQFF. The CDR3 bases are TGTGCCAGCAGCGTAGTGAGCGGGGGGGAGGAGCAGTTCTTC. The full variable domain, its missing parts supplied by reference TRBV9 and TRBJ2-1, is DSGVTQTPKHLITATGQRVTLRCSPRSGDLSVYWYQQSLDQGLQFLIQYYNGEERAKGNILERFSAQQFPDLHSELNLSSLELGDSALYFCASSVVSGGEEQFFGPGTRLTVL.

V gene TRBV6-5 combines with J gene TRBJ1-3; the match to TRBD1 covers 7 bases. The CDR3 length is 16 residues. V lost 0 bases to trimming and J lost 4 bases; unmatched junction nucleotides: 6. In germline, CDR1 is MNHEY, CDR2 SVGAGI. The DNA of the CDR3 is TGTGCCAGCAGTTACTCACAGGGGATAATCGGAAACACCATATATTTT. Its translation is CASSYSQGIIGNTIYF.

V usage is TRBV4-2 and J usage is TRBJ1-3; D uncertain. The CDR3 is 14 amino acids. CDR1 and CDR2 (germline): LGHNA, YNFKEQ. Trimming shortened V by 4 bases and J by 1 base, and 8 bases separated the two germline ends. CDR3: CASSPTGSGNTIYF. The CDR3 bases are TGTGCCAGCAGCCCTACGGGGTCTGGAAACACCATATATTTT.

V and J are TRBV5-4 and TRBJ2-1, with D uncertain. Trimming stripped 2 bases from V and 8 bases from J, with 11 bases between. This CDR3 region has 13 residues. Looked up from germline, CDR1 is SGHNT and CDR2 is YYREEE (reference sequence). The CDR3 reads CASSFVPFDEQFF. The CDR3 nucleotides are TGTGCCAGCAGCTTCGTCCCCTTCGATGAGCAGTTCTTC.

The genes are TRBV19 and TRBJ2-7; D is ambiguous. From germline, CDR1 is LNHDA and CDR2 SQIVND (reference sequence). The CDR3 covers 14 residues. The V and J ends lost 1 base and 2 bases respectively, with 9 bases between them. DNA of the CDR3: TGTGCCAGTAGTATAGGCCCCACCGCCTACGAGCAGTACTTC. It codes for CASSIGPTAYEQYF.

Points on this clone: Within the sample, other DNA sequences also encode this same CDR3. CDR3 bases: TGTGCCAGCCGGAGGATGAACACTGAAGCTTTCTTT. Its translation: CASRRMNTEAFF. V gene TRBV28 combines with J gene TRBJ1-1; D is unresolved. The CDR3 totals 12 residues. V lost 8 bases, J lost 0 bases, and 7 bases lay in between. Germline V gene sequence: CDR1 MDHEN, CDR2 SYDVKM.

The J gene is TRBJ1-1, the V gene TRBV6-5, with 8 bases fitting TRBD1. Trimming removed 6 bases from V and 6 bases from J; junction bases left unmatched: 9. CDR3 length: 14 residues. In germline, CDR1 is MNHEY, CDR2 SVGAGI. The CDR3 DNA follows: TGTGCCAGCAGCCCCTGGACAGGGATCTCTGAAGCTTTCTTT. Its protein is CASSPWTGISEAFF.

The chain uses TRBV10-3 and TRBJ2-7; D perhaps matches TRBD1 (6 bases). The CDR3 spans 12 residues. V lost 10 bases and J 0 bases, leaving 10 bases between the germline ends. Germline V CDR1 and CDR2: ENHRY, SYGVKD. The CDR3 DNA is TGTGCCAGCCGACAGGACTCCTACGAGCAGTACTTC. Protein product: CASRQDSYEQYF.

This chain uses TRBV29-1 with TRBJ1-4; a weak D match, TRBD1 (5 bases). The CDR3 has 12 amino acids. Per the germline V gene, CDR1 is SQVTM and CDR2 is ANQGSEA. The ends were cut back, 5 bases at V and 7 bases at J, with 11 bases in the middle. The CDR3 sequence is CSVRGAGEKLFF. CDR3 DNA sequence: TGCAGCGTTCGCGGGGCGGGTGAAAAACTGTTTTTT.

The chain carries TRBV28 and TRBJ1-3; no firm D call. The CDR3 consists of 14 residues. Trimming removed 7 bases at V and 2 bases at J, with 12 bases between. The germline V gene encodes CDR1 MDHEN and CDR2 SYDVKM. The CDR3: CASKRPRAGNTIYF. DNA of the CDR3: TGTGCCAGCAAACGTCCCCGGGCTGGAAACACCATATATTTT.